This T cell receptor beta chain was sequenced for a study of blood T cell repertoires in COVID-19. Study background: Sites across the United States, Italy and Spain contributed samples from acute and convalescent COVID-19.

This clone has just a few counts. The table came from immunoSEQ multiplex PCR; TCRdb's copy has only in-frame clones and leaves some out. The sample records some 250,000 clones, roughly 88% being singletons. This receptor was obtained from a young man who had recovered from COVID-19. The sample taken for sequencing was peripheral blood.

DNA of the CDR3: TGCGCCAGCAGCTCCGACGGGACTCCGAGGGGTACGCAGTATTTT. It specifies CASSSDGTPRGTQYF. This chain connects TRBV5-1 to TRBJ2-3, with D possibly being TRBD2 (6 bases). Germline CDR1 SGHRS, CDR2 YFSETQ. The CDR3 covers 15 residues. V lost 3 bases and J 8 bases, leaving 19 bases between the germline ends.